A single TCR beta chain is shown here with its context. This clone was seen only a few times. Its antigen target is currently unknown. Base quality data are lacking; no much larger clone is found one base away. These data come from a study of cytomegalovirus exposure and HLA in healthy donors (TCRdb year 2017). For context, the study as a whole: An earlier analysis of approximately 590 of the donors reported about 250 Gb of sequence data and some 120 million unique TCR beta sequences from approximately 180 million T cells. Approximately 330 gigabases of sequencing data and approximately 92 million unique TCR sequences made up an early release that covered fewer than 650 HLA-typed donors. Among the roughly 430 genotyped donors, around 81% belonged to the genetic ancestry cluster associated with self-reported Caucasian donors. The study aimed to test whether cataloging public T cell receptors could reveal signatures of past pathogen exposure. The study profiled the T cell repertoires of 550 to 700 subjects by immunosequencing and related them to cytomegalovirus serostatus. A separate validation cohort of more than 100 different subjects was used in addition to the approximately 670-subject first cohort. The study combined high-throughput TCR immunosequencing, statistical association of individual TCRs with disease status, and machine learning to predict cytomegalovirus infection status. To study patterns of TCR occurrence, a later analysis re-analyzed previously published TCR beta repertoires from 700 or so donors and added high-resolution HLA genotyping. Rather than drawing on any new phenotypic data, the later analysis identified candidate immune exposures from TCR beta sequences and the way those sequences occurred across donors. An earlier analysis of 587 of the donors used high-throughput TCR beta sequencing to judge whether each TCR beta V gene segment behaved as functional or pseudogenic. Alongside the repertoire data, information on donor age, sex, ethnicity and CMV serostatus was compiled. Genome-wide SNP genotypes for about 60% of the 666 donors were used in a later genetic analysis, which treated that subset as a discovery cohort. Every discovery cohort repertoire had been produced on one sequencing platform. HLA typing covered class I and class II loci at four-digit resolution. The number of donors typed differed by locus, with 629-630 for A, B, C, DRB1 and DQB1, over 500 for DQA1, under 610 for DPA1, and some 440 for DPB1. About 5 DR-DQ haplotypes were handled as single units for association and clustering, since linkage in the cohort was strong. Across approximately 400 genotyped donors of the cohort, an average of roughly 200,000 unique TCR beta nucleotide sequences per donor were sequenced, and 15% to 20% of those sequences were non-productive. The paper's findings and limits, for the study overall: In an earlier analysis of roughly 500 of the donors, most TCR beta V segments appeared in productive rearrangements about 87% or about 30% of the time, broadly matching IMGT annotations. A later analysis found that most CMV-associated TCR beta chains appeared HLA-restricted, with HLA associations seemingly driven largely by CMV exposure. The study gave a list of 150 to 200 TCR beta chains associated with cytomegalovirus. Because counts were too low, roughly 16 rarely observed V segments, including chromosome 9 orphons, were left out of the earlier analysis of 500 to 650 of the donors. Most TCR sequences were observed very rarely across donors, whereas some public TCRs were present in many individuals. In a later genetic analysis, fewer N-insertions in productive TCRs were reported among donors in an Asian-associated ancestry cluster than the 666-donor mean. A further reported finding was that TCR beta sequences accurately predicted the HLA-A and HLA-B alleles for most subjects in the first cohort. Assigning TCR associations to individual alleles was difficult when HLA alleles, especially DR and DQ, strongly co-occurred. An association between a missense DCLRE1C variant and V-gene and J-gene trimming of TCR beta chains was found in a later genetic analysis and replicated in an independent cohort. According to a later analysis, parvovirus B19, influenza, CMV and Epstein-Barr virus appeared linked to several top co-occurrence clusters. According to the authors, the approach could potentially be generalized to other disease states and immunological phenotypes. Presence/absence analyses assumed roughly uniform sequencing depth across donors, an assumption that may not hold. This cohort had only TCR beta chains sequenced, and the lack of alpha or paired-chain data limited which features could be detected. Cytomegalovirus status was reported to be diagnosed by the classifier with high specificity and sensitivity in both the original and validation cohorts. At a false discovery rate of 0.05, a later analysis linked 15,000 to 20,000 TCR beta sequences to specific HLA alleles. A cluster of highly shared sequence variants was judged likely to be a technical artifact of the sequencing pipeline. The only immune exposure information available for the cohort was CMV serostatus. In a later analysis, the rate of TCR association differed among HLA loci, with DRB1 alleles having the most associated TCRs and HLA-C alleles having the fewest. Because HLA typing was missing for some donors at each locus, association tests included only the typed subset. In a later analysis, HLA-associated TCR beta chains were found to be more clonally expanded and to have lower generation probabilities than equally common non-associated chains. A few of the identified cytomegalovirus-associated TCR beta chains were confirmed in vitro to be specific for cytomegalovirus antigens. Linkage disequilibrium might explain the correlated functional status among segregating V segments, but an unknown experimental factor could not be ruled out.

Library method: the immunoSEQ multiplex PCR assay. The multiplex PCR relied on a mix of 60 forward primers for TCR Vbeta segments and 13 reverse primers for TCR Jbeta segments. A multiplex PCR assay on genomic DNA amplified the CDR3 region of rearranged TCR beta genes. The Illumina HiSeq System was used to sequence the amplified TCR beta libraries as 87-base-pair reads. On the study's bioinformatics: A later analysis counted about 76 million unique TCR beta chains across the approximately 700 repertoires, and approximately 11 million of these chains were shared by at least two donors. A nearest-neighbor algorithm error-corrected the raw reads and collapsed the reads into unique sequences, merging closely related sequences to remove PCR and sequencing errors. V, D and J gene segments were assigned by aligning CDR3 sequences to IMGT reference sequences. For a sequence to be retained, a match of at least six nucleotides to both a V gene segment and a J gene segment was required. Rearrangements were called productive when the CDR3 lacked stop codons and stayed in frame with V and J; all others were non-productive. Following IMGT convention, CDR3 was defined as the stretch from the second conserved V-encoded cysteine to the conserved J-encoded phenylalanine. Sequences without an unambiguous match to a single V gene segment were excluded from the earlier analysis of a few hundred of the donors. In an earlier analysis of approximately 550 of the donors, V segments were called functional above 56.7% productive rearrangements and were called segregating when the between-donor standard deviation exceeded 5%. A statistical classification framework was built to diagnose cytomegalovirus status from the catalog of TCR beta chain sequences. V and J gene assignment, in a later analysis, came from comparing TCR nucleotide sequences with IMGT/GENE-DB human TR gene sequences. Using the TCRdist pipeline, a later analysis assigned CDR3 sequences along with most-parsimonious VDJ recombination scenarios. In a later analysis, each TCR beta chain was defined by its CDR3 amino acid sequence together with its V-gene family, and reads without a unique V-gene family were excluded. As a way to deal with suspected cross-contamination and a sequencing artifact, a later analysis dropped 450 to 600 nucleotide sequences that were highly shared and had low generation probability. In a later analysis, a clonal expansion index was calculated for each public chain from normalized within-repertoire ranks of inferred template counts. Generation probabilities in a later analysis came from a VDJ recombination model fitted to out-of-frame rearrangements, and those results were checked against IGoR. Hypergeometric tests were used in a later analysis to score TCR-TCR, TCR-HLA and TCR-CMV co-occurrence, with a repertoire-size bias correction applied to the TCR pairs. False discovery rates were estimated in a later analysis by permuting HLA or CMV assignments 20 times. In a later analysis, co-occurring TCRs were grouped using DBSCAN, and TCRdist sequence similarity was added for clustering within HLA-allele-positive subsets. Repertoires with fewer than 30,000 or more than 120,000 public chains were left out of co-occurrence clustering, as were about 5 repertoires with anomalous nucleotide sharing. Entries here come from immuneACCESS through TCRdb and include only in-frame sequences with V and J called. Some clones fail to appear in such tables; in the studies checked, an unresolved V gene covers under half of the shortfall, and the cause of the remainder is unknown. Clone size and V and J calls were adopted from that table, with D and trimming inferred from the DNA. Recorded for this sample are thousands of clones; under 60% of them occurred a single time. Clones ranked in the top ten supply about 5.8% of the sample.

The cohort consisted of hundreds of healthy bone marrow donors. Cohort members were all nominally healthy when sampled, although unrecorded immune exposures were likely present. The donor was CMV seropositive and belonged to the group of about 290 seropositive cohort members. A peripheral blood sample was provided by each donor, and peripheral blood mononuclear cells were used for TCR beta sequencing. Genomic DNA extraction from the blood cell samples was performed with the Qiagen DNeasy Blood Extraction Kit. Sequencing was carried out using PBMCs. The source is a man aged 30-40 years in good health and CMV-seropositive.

The CDR3 region reads CASSQTQGTGNTIYF. The DNA is as follows: TGTGCCAGCAGTCAGACACAGGGGACTGGAAACACCATATATTTT. The rearrangement joined TRBV13 to TRBJ1-3; the junction holds 7 bases that match TRBD1. Including the terminal cysteine and phenylalanine, the CDR3 comprises 15 residues. Just the 45-base CDR3 DNA is kept, in frame starting at base 1. CDR1 PRHDT and CDR2 FYEKMQ were looked up in the germline V gene (reference sequence). Relative to germline, V is missing 6 bases and J is missing 2 bases, with 7 bases of the junction outside any gene match.